This TCR beta chain appears in the sequencing data of a study of T cell responses to AZD1222 COVID-19 vaccine. Whole-study results and caveats: An increase in Spike-specific TCR breadth and depth was observed after two AZD1222 doses. Females made up more of the donors, who were largely white British, and clonal diversity may have come out too low. Dominant CD4 TCR responses targeted spike regions 160-218 and 743-854.

Concerning this clone: What it binds is not known.

The CDR3 has 11 amino acids. J was trimmed by 10 bases and V by 8 bases; bases with no gene match: 6. CDR1 and CDR2 from the germline V gene are WSHSY and SAAADI. Assay: immunoSEQ multiplex PCR; the TCRdb copy retains only in-frame clones and omits some. This sample carries 90,000 to 130,000 clones, more than 65% of them seen once, and the ten largest clones take approximately 10%. This TCR was sampled from an adult in good health. Sequenced material: peripheral blood, taken on day 0 of AZD1222 vaccination. The V call is TRBV10-2, the J call TRBJ1-1, with 8 bases lining up with TRBD1. In DNA form, the CDR3 reads TGCGCCAGCTCGGACAGGGAAAGAGCTTTCTTT. Its translation is CASSDRERAFF.